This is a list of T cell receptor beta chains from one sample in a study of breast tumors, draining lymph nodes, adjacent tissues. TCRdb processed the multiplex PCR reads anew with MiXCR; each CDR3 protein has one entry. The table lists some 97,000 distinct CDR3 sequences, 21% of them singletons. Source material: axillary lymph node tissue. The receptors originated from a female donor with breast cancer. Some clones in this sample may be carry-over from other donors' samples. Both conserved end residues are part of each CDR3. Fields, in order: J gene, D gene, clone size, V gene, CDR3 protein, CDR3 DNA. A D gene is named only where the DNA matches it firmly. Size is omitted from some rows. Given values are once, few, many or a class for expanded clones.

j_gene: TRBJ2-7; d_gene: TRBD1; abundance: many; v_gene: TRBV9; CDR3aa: CASSRGQGYEQYF; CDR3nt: TGTGCCAGCAGCAGAGGACAGGGGTACGAGCAGTACTTC
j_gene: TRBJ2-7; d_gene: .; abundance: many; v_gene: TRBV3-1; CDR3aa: CASSQGLYHEQYF; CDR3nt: TGTGCCAGCAGCCAAGGACTTTACCACGAGCAGTACTTC
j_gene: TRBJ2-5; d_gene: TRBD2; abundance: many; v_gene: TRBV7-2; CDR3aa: CASSPSGTSGKAQYF; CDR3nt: TGTGCCAGCAGCCCCTCCGGGACTAGCGGAAAGGCCCAGTACTTC
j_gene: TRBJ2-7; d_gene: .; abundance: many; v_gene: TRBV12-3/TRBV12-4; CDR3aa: CASRIQSSYEQYF; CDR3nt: TGTGCCAGCAGGATACAGAGCTCCTACGAGCAGTACTTC
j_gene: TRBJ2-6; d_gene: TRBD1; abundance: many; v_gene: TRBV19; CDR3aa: CASSLEGGQDALLRANVLTF; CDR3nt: TGTGCCAGTAGCCTCGAAGGGGGACAGGATGCTCTCTTGCGGGCCAACGTCCTGACTTTC
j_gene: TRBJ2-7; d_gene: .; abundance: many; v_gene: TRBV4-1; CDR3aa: CASSQHRRGYEQYF; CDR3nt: TGCGCCAGCAGCCAACACCGACGGGGGTACGAGCAGTACTTC
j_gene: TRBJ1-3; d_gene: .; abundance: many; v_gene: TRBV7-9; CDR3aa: CASSFPRSGNTIYF; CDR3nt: TGTGCCAGCAGCTTTCCCAGATCTGGAAACACCATATATTTT
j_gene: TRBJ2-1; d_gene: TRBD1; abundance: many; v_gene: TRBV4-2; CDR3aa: CASSRSGQGNDEQFF; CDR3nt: TGTGCCAGCAGCCGGTCAGGACAGGGCAATGATGAGCAGTTCTTC
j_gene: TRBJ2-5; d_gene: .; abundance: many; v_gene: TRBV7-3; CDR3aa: CASSLTGGGRQETQYF; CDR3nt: TGTGCCAGCAGCTTAACGGGGGGAGGTAGGCAAGAGACCCAGTACTTC
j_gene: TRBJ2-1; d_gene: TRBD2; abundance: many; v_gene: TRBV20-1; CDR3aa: CSASELAVTYNEQFF; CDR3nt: TGCAGTGCTAGTGAACTAGCGGTAACCTACAATGAGCAGTTCTTC
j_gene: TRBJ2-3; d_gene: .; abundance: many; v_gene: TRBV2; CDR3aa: CASKVMGLATDTQYF; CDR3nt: TGTGCCAGCAAGGTTATGGGGTTGGCCACAGATACGCAGTATTTT
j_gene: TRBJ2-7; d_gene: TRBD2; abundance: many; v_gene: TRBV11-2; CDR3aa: CASSTPGLAYEQYF; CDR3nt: TGTGCCAGCAGCACTCCGGGACTAGCCTACGAGCAGTACTTC
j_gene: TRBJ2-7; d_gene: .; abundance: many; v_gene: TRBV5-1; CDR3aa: CASSPGLSGPHYEQYF; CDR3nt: TGCGCCAGCAGCCCGGGTCTTAGCGGTCCCCATTACGAGCAGTACTTC
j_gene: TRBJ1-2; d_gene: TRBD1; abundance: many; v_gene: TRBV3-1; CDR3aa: CASSQRQGYYGYTF; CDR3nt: TGTGCCAGCAGCCAACGACAGGGTTACTATGGCTACACCTTC
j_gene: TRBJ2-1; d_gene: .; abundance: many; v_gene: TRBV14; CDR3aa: CASSRVRGAYNEQFF; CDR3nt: TGTGCCAGCAGCAGAGTGCGGGGAGCCTACAATGAGCAGTTCTTC
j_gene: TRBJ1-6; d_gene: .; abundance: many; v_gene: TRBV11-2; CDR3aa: CASSTNRVPNSPLHF; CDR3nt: TGTGCCAGCAGCACCAACAGGGTTCCTAATTCACCCCTCCACTTT
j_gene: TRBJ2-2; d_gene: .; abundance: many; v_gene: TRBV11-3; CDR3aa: CASSFLGGTGELFF; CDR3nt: TGTGCCAGCAGCTTCTTGGGGGGCACCGGGGAGCTGTTTTTT
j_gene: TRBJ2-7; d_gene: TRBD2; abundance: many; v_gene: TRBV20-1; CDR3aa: CSARDPSGITYEQYF; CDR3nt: TGCAGTGCTAGAGATCCTAGCGGGATTACCTACGAGCAGTACTTC
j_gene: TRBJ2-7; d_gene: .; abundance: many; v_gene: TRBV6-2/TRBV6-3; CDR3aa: CASSYYGRSYEQYF; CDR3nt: TGTGCCAGCAGTTACTACGGGCGTTCCTACGAGCAGTACTTC
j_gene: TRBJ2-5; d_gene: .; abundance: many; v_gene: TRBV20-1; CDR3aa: CSATDSNQETQYF; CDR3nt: TGCAGTGCCACGGACAGCAACCAAGAGACCCAGTACTTC
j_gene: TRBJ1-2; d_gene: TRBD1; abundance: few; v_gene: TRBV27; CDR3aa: CASSLGTGNYGYTF; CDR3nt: TGTGCCAGCAGTTTAGGGACAGGGAACTATGGCTACACCTTC
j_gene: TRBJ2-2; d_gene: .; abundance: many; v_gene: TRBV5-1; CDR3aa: CASSFSFRRNTGELFF; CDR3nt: TGCGCCAGCAGCTTCTCCTTCCGGAGGAACACCGGGGAGCTGTTTTTT
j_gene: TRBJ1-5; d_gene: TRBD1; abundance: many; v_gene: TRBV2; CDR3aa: CASSPQGALQPQHF; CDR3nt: TGTGCCAGCAGTCCCCAGGGGGCGCTTCAGCCCCAGCATTTT
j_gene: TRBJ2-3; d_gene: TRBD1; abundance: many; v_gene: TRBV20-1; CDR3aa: CSARERGQSYTDTQYF; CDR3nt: TGCAGTGCTAGAGAGAGGGGACAGAGCTACACAGATACGCAGTATTTT
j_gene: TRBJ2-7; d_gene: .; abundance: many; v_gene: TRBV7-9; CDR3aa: CASSFAGRQFEQYF; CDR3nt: TGTGCCAGCAGCTTTGCGGGAAGACAATTTGAGCAGTACTTC
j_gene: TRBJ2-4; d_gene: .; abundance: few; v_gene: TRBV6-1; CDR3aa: CASWGGAKNIQYF; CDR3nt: TGTGCCAGCTGGGGGGGCGCCAAAAACATTCAGTACTTC
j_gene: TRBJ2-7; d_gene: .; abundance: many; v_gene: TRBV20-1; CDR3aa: CSALGTGLSSSYEQYF; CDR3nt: TGCAGTGCCTTAGGGACTGGGCTGTCCAGCTCCTACGAGCAGTACTTC
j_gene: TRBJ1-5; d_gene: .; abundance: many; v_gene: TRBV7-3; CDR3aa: CASSSPGSWFYHF; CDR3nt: TGTGCCAGCAGCTCCCCTGGGAGCTGGTTCTACCATTTT
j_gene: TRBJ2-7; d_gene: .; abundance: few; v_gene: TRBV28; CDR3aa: CASTVGRRNEQYF; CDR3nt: TGTGCCAGCACCGTCGGACGGAGGAACGAGCAGTACTTC
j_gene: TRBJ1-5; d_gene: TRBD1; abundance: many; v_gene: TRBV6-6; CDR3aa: CASSSTYGTGGNQPQHF; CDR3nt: TGTGCCAGCAGTTCCACATATGGGACAGGGGGCAATCAGCCCCAGCATTTT
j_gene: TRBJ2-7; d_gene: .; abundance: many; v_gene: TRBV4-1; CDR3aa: CASSQDRRWDEQYF; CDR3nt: TGCGCCAGCAGCCAAGACCGAAGGTGGGACGAGCAGTACTTC
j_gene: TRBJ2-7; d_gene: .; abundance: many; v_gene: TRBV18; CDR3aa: CASSGNGYEQYF; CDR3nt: TGTGCCAGCTCCGGAAACGGTTACGAGCAGTACTTC
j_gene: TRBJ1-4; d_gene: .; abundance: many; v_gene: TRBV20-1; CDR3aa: CSARQGSTNEKLFF; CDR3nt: TGCAGTGCTAGACAGGGGTCAACTAATGAAAAACTGTTTTTT
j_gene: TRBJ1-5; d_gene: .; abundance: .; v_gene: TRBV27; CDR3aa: CASSFNQYQPQHF; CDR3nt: TGTGCCAGCAGTTTTAACCAGTATCAGCCCCAGCATTTT
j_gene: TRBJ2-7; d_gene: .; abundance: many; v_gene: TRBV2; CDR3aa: CASSGRDTAALYEQYF; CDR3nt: TGTGCCAGCAGTGGAAGGGACACTGCGGCACTGTACGAGCAGTACTTC
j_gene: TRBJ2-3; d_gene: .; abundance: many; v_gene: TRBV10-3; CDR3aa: CAISDANGIGGADTQYF; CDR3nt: TGTGCCATCAGTGATGCTAACGGGATAGGGGGGGCAGATACGCAGTATTTT
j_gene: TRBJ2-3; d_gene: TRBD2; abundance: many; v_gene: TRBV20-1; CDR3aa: CSAPTSGGTDTQYF; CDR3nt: TGCAGTGCACCTACTAGCGGGGGGACAGATACGCAGTATTTT
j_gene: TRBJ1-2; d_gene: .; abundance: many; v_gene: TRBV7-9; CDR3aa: CASSSRQGYGYTF; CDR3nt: TGTGCCAGCAGCTCGCGTCAGGGCTATGGCTACACCTTC
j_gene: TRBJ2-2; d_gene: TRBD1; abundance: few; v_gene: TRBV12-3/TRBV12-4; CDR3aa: CASSWDRGPHTGELFF; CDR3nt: TGTGCCAGCAGTTGGGACAGGGGGCCTCACACCGGGGAGCTGTTTTTT
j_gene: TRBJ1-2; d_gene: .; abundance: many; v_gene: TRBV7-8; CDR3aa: CASSLIVGGYTF; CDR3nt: TGTGCCAGCAGCCTAATTGTTGGAGGCTACACCTTC
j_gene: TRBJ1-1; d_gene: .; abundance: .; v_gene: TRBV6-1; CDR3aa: CASSEHRMNTEAFF; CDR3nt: TGTGCCAGCAGTGAACACAGAATGAACACTGAAGCTTTCTTT
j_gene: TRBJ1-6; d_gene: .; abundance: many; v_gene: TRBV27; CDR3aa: CASSLSPGRRSPLHF; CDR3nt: TGTGCCAGCAGTTTATCGCCCGGGCGGAGATCACCCCTCCACTTT